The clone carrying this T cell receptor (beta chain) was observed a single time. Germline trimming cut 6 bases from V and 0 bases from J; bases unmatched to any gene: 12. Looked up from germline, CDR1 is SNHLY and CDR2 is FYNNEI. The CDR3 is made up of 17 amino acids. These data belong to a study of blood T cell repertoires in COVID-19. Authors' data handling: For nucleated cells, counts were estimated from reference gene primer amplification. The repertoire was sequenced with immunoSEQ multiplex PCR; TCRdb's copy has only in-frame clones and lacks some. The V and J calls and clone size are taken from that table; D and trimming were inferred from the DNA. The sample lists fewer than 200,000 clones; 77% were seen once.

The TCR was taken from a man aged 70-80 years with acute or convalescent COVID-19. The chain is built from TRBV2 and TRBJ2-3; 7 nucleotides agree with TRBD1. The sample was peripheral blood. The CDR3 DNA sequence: TGTGCCAGCAGAAGGACAGGACTTATAACTAGCACAGATACGCAGTATTTT. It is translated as CASRRTGLITSTDTQYF. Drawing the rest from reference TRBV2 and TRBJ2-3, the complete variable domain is EPEVTQTPSHQVTQMGQEVILRCVPISNHLYFYWYRQILGQKVEFLVSFYNNEISEKSEIFDDQFSVERPDGSNFTLKIRSTKLEDSAMYFCASRRTGLITSTDTQYFGPGTRLTVL.